A selection of T cell receptor beta chains follows, all from one sample in a study of T-cell memory formation after mild COVID-19. TCRdb reprocessed the 5' RACE reads via MiXCR and lists one record per CDR3 protein. Of 140,000 or so distinct CDR3 sequences listed, 6% to 7% are singletons. Sequencing was done on a sample of PBMCs or a T cell subset sorted from them (not recorded which). These receptors all stem from an adult woman who had mild COVID-19 (a few samples of this study predate the infection). Cell type and time point are not known. Each CDR3 is given with its conserved first and last residue. Fields, in order: CDR3 protein, CDR3 DNA, D gene, clone size, J gene, V gene. The D gene is left open where the match is weak. The size of a clone is reported for some rows only, either as once, few or many, or as a class for expanded clones.

CASSKRHGRETQYF,TGTGCCAGCAGTAAACGACATGGAAGGGAGACCCAGTACTTC,NA,few,TRBJ2-5,TRBV6-1
CSASGGQVSQPQHF,TGCAGTGCTAGTGGGGGACAGGTATCTCAGCCCCAGCATTTT,TRBD1,few,TRBJ1-5,TRBV20-1
CSVEILAGVKRIGTDTQYF,TGCAGCGTTGAGATACTAGCGGGGGTCAAAAGAATCGGCACAGATACGCAGTATTTT,TRBD2,NA,TRBJ2-3,TRBV29-1
CASSPQGQEQETQYF,TGTGCCAGCAGCCCTCAAGGGCAGGAGCAAGAGACCCAGTACTTC,NA,few,TRBJ2-5,TRBV4-2
CASSQDWSGSYNEQFF,TGCGCCAGCAGCCAAGATTGGAGCGGGAGTTACAATGAGCAGTTCTTC,TRBD2,NA,TRBJ2-1,TRBV4-1
CASSFRGVSNQPQHF,TGTGCCAGCAGTTTCAGGGGGGTTAGCAATCAGCCCCAGCATTTT,TRBD1,few,TRBJ1-5,TRBV12-3/TRBV12-4
CASSPRSGTGLNEQYF,TGTGCCAGCTCACCCCGCTCTGGGACGGGCCTGAACGAGCAGTACTTC,NA,NA,TRBJ2-7,TRBV18
CASSQGDRASNYGYTF,TGTGCCAGCAGCCAAGGCGACAGAGCCAGTAACTATGGCTACACCTTC,NA,NA,TRBJ1-2,TRBV4-2
CASSFMKENTEAFF,TGCGCCAGCAGCTTCATGAAAGAGAACACTGAAGCTTTCTTT,NA,few,TRBJ1-1,TRBV5-1
CASSSRQGAGNTEAFF,TGTGCCAGCAGTTCACGACAGGGGGCGGGGAACACTGAAGCTTTCTTT,TRBD1,few,TRBJ1-1,TRBV27
CASSQYVGGANTDTQYF,NA,NA,many,TRBJ2-3,TRBV5-4
CASSRGQQNTEAFF,TGCGCCAGCAGCCGGGGACAGCAGAACACTGAAGCTTTCTTT,TRBD1,many,TRBJ1-1,TRBV5-1
CASRHEDEAFF,TGCGCCAGCAGACATGAGGATGAAGCTTTCTTT,NA,few,TRBJ1-1,TRBV5-1
CASTLATPMNTGELFF,TGTGCCAGCACTCTAGCTACTCCAATGAACACCGGGGAGCTGTTTTTT,NA,many,TRBJ2-2,TRBV6-5
CASSWDAGNEKLFF,TGTGCCAGCAGTTGGGACGCGGGGAATGAAAAACTGTTTTTT,NA,few,TRBJ1-4,TRBV6-6
CASSRLAVHNEQFF,TGTGCCAGCAGCCGACTAGCGGTGCACAATGAGCAGTTCTTC,TRBD2,many,TRBJ2-1,TRBV11-2
CASSKRTSGGSYNEQFF,TGCGCCAGCAGCAAACGAACTAGCGGAGGCAGCTACAATGAGCAGTTCTTC,TRBD2,many,TRBJ2-1,TRBV4-3
CASSVGGSGSYEQYF,TGTGCCAGCAGCGTAGGTGGTAGCGGGAGCTACGAGCAGTACTTC,TRBD2,NA,TRBJ2-7,TRBV9